One sample yielded the 27 T cell receptor beta chains listed below, sequenced in a study of blood T cell repertoires in COVID-19. Here immunoSEQ multiplex PCR was the method, and the copy in TCRdb shows in-frame clones only, minus some. The data show approximately 210,000 clones, with around 80% seen just once and 4.3% held by the top ten. The sample consisted of PBMCs or T cells enriched from blood (not recorded which). The source is a man aged 25 to 40 with acute COVID-19.

The V call is TRBV14, the J call TRBJ1-3; weak D call: TRBD1 (6 bases). Germline values: CDR1 SGHDN, CDR2 FVKESK. The CDR3 covers 15 residues. Trimming removed 4 bases from V and 3 bases from J, with 13 bases in between. The CDR3 here is CASSRSGQFGNTIYF. The CDR3 nucleotides read TGTGCCAGCAGCCGAAGCGGACAGTTTGGAAACACCATATATTTT.

V and J are TRBV29-1 and TRBJ2-2, with D unresolved. CDR1 is SQVTM, CDR2 ANQGSEA, per germline. V lost 5 bases, J lost 5 bases, and 9 bases lay in between. CDR3 size: 12 residues. Written as DNA, the CDR3 is TGCAGCGTTCTGTACTGGACCGGGGAGCTGTTTTTT. Amino acid sequence: CSVLYWTGELFF.

This chain connects TRBV3-1 (or the pseudogene TRBV3-2) to TRBJ1-1; no clear D gene. The CDR3 has 12 residues. The germline V gene encodes CDR1 LGHDT and CDR2 YNNKEL (reference sequence). V lost 0 bases to trimming and J lost 11 bases, with 10 bases between them. DNA of the CDR3: TGTGCCAGCAGCCAAGAGAGGGCCAGGGCTTTCTTT. Protein: CASSQERARAFF.

This clone was seen a few times. V usage is TRBV7-9 and J usage is TRBJ1-2, with D perhaps matching TRBD1 (6 bases). This CDR3 spans 14 amino acids. The germline V and J ends were trimmed by 5 bases and 8 bases, with 18 bases remaining between them. Germline V gene data show CDR1 as SEHNR and CDR2 as FQNEAQ (reference sequence). The CDR3 DNA follows: TGTGCCAGCAGCATAAGTTACAGGGACCGCGGCTACACCTTC. Its protein product is CASSISYRDRGYTF.

The rearrangement joins TRBV5-6 to TRBJ2-3, with D possibly TRBD1 on 5 matching bases. Germline loops: CDR1 SGHDT, CDR2 YYEEEE. The CDR3 length is 15 residues. Trimming left V 4 bases short and J 1 base short, with 13 bases between. CDR3 protein: CASSKQVGGTDTQYF. The CDR3 nucleotides are TGTGCCAGCAGCAAACAGGTAGGAGGCACAGATACGCAGTATTTT.

The chain joins TRBV2 to TRBJ1-2; D possibly corresponds to TRBD1 (6 bases). This CDR3 has 12 amino acids. Trimming took 4 bases from V and 8 from J, leaving 11 bases between them. Germline assignment: CDR1 SNHLY and CDR2 FYNNEI. This chain's CDR3 is CASSAGAMGYTF. In DNA, the CDR3 is TGTGCCAGCAGTGCAGGGGCGATGGGCTACACCTTC. The full variable domain, with the rest looked up from reference TRBV2 and TRBJ1-2, is EPEVTQTPSHQVTQMGQEVILRCVPISNHLYFYWYRQILGQKVEFLVSFYNNEISEKSEIFDDQFSVERPDGSNFTLKIRSTKLEDSAMYFCASSAGAMGYTFGSGTRLTVV.

CDR3 sequence: CASSFAGGGYTF. Written as DNA, the CDR3 is TGTGCCAGCAGTTTCGCGGGAGGCGGCTACACCTTC. The V and J genes are TRBV12-3 or TRBV12-4 and TRBJ1-2; D ambiguous. V dropped 3 bases and J dropped 8 bases, with 10 bases sitting between them. The CDR3 is made up of 12 amino acids.

The V gene is TRBV5-1, the J gene TRBJ2-2; the match to TRBD1 covers 8 bases. Germline CDR1 SGHRS, CDR2 YFSETQ. V shed 1 base, J shed 1 base, and the junction held 3 bases outside the gene matches. This CDR3 spans 16 amino acids. The CDR3 DNA is TGCGCCAGCAGCTTGTCCGGGACAGGGAACACCGGGGAGCTGTTTTTT. Translated: CASSLSGTGNTGELFF. Looking up the rest from reference TRBV5-1 and TRBJ2-2 gives the full variable domain: KAGVTQTPRYLIKTRGQQVTLSCSPISGHRSVSWYQQTPGQGLQFLFEYFSETQRNKGNFPGRFSGRQFSNSRSEMNVSTLELGDSALYLCASSLSGTGNTGELFFGEGSRLTVL.

This clone was observed a few times. J is TRBJ2-1 and V is TRBV12-5; 8 positions agree with TRBD2. Germline V lookup: CDR1 LGHNT, CDR2 FRNRAP. This CDR3 is 15 amino acids long. V shed 6 bases and J 3 bases; nucleotides not matched to a gene: 7. The CDR3 protein is CASGPRTSYYNEQFF. The CDR3 DNA reads as TGTGCTAGTGGCCCCCGGACTAGCTACTACAATGAGCAGTTCTTC.

This chain joins TRBV30 and TRBJ2-3, with 12 positions matching TRBD1. Germline V lookup: CDR1 GTSNPN, CDR2 SVGIG (reference sequence). Unmatched junction bases numbered 5, after V lost 2 bases and J lost 5 bases. CDR3 size: 15 residues. The CDR3 is CAWSPGQGAVDTQYF. DNA for the CDR3: TGTGCCTGGAGTCCGGGACAGGGGGCTGTAGATACGCAGTATTTT. Looking up the rest from reference TRBV30 and TRBJ2-3 gives the full variable domain: SQTIHQWPATLVQPVGSPLSLECTVEGTSNPNLYWYRQAAGRGLQLLFYSVGIGQISSEVPQNLSASRPQDRQFILSSKKLLLSDSGFYLCAWSPGQGAVDTQYFGPGTRLTVL.

This clone was seen a handful of times. The gene calls are TRBV12-3 or TRBV12-4 and TRBJ1-1; unclear D gene. V dropped 2 bases and J dropped 1 base, with 5 bases sitting between them. This CDR3 contains 13 residues. The CDR3 region is CASSLRANTEAFF. CDR3 coding DNA: TGTGCCAGCAGTTTACGCGCGAACACTGAAGCTTTCTTT.

The chain recombines TRBV7-9 with TRBJ1-1; D is ambiguous. The CDR3 is 13 residues long. The germline CDR1 and CDR2 sequences are SEHNR and FQNEAQ (reference sequence). With 6 bases removed from V and 1 base from J, the gap between germline ends came to 9 bases. The DNA for the CDR3 is TGTGCCAGCAGAATTCCCGGGAACACTGAAGCTTTCTTT. Its translation is CASRIPGNTEAFF.

The genes are TRBV3-1 (or the pseudogene TRBV3-2) and TRBJ1-5; 11 positions match TRBD1. CDR1 LGHDT and CDR2 YNNKEL come from the germline V gene (reference sequence). The CDR3 sequence is 18 residues long. J lost 4 bases, V lost 1 base, and 9 bases had no gene match. The CDR3 nucleotides are TGTGCCAGCAGCCAAGGGACCGGGACAGGGGGTGGGAATCAGCCCCAGCATTTT. This translates into CASSQGTGTGGGNQPQHF.

This chain connects TRBV10-3 to TRBJ1-2, with D hard to call. Germline lookup yields CDR1 ENHRY and CDR2 SYGVKD. This CDR3 comprises 14 residues. V was clipped by 0 bases and J by 3 bases, with 8 bases between them. In nucleotides, the CDR3 is TGTGCCATCAGTGAGTCGCCCGGTTACTATGGCTACACCTTC. Protein sequence: CAISESPGYYGYTF.

The genes are TRBV6-1 and TRBJ1-5; D is perhaps TRBD1 (5 bases). The CDR3 spans 15 residues. Trimming removed 2 bases at V and 6 bases at J, with 14 bases between. The V gene's germline CDR1 is MNHNS and CDR2 SASEGT. DNA of the CDR3: TGTGCCAGCAGTGAACCAGGGTTGTCCGTTCAGCCCCAGCATTTT. Amino acid sequence: CASSEPGLSVQPQHF.

The J gene is TRBJ2-5, the V gene TRBV3-1 (or the pseudogene TRBV3-2); 7 nucleotides align to TRBD1. The CDR3 runs to 15 residues. CDR1 LGHDT and CDR2 YNNKEL come from the germline V gene (reference sequence). The V gene end was trimmed by 4 bases and the J gene end by 1 base; junction bases not matched to a gene: 6. DNA for the CDR3: TGTGCCAGCAGCCTCACCGCAGGGGGCCAAGAGACCCAGTACTTC. Its translation: CASSLTAGGQETQYF.

The rearrangement joins TRBV12-2 to TRBJ2-3; TRBD1 is the table's D call and was not checked against the DNA. TRBV12-2 is a pseudogene. This CDR3 spans 16 amino acids. CDR3 coding DNA: TGTGCAAGTCGCCCCACTCAGTGGGCGTCAACAGATACGCAGTATTTT. Translating gives CASRPTQWASTDTQYF.

This clone was counted a few times. The chain employs TRBV3-1 (or the pseudogene TRBV3-2) and TRBJ1-1, with 9 bases aligning to TRBD1. The CDR3 sequence is 16 residues long. The ends lost 1 base at V and 2 bases at J; junction bases unmatched: 5. From germline, CDR1 is LGHDT and CDR2 YNNKEL (reference sequence). CDR3 protein: CASSQVTGGSNTEAFF. CDR3 coding DNA: TGTGCCAGCAGCCAAGTGACAGGGGGAAGCAACACTGAAGCTTTCTTT.

The chain employs TRBV5-1 and TRBJ1-2; TRBD1 matches at 8 bases. Germline V gene lookup returns CDR1 SGHRS and CDR2 YFSETQ. The V gene end was trimmed by 2 bases and the J gene end by 3 bases; junction bases not matched to a gene: 3. The CDR3 totals 14 residues. The CDR3, as DNA: TGCGCCAGCAGCTTAGACAGGGGAGACTATGGCTACACCTTC. This encodes CASSLDRGDYGYTF. Combining the CDR3 with reference TRBV5-1 and TRBJ1-2 gives the whole variable domain KAGVTQTPRYLIKTRGQQVTLSCSPISGHRSVSWYQQTPGQGLQFLFEYFSETQRNKGNFPGRFSGRQFSNSRSEMNVSTLELGDSALYLCASSLDRGDYGYTFGSGTRLTVV.

The chain recombines TRBV5-1 with TRBJ1-2; TRBD1 matches 7 bases. CDR3 size: 15 residues. The J segment lost 4 bases and the V segment lost 4 bases, leaving 10 bases of the junction unmatched. Germline V gene data show CDR1 as SGHRS and CDR2 as YFSETQ. The CDR3 DNA reads as TGCGCCAGCAGCCAGGGACAGCCGACTTCCTATGGCTACACCTTC. Translation: CASSQGQPTSYGYTF.

The chain has TRBV12-3 or TRBV12-4 and TRBJ1-5; tentative D call: TRBD1 (6 bases). The CDR3 contains 12 residues. Trimming took off 7 bases at V and 7 bases at J, with 11 bases between the two ends. In DNA form, the CDR3 reads TGTGCCAGCAATTTGGGGGCCCAGCCCCAGCATTTT. As protein: CASNLGAQPQHF.

The chain recombines TRBV29-1 with TRBJ1-4; D possibly corresponds to TRBD1 (5 bases). This CDR3 spans 15 amino acids. Per germline, CDR1 SQVTM and CDR2 ANQGSEA. The V gene lost 7 bases and the J gene lost 3 bases, with 18 bases spanning the gap. The CDR3 reads CSAALMGGPNEKLFF. As DNA, the CDR3 is TGCAGCGCCGCGCTCATGGGGGGTCCTAATGAAAAACTGTTTTTT.

This chain connects TRBV18 to TRBJ2-3; maybe TRBD2 (5 bases). Germline V gene sequence: CDR1 KGHSH, CDR2 LQKENI. The V and J ends lost 3 bases and 7 bases respectively, with 11 bases between them. This CDR3 has 13 amino acids. The CDR3 DNA sequence: TGTGCCAGCTCACCTTCTGAGGGCCATACGCAGTATTTT. This encodes CASSPSEGHTQYF. Full variable domain (remainder filled in from reference TRBV18 and TRBJ2-3): NAGVMQNPRHLVRRRGQEARLRCSPMKGHSHVYWYRQLPEEGLKFMVYLQKENIIDESGMPKERFSAEFPKEGPSILRIQQVVRGDSAAYFCASSPSEGHTQYFGPGTRLTVL.

The rearrangement uses TRBV6-5 and TRBJ2-5; unclear D gene. Between the trimmed V and J ends, which lost 8 bases and 3 bases, there was a span of 7 bases. The CDR3 contains 11 residues. Germline CDR1 and CDR2: MNHEY and SVGAGI. CDR3 coding DNA: TGTGCCAGCTCCTTTAAAGAGACCCAGTACTTC. Protein: CASSFKETQYF.

This clone was seen more than once but under ten times. CDR3 sequence (DNA): TGTGCCAGCAGTGAAGCGAGAGGTTCACCCCTCCACTTT. Protein: CASSEARGSPLHF. The V call is TRBV6-1, the J call TRBJ1-6; D ambiguous. Germline V gene lookup returns CDR1 MNHNS and CDR2 SASEGT. V was shortened by 0 bases and J by 9 bases, with 6 bases between the two germline ends. The length of the CDR3 is 13 residues.

The rearrangement links TRBV19 to TRBJ1-2; tentatively, D is TRBD1 (5 bases). Germline V gives CDR1 LNHDA, CDR2 SQIVND (reference sequence). This CDR3 is built from 14 residues. Trimming stripped 7 bases from V and 4 bases from J, with 16 bases between. CDR3: CASIPDSRGYGYTF. CDR3 in DNA: TGTGCCAGTATCCCCGACAGTAGAGGCTATGGCTACACCTTC. Full variable domain (remainder filled in from reference TRBV19 and TRBJ1-2): DGGITQSPKYLFRKEGQNVTLSCEQNLNHDAMYWYRQDPGQGLRLIYYSQIVNDFQKGDIAEGYSVSREKKESFPLTVTSAQKNPTAFYLCASIPDSRGYGYTFGSGTRLTVV.

V gene TRBV4-2 combines with J gene TRBJ1-4; tentative D call: TRBD1 (5 bases). The germline CDR1 and CDR2 sequences are LGHNA and YNFKEQ. Trimming took off 0 bases at V and 14 bases at J, with 16 bases between the two ends. CDR3 length equals 14 residues. Here the CDR3 DNA reads TGTGCCAGCAGCCAAGACCGGGGCTCGCGGGGGCTGTTTTTT. Its translation is CASSQDRGSRGLFF.